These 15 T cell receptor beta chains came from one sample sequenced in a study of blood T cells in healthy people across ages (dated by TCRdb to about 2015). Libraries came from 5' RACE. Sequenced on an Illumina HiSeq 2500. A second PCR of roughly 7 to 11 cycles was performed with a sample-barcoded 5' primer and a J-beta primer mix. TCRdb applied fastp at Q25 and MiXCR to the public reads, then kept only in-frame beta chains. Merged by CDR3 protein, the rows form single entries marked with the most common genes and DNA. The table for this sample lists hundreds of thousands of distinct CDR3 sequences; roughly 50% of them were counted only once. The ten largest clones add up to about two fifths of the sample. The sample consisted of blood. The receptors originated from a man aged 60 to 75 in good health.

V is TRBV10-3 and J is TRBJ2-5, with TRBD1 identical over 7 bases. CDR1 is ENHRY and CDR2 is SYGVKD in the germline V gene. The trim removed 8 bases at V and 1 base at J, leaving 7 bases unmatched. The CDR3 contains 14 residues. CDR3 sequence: CAIGKTGFQETQYF. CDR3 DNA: TGTGCCATCGGGAAGACAGGGTTCCAAGAGACCCAGTACTTC.

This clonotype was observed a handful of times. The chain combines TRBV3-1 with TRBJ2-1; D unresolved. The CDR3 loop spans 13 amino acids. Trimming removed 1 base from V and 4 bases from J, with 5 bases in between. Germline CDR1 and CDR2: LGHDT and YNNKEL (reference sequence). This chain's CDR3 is CASSQAEYNEQFF. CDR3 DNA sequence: TGTGCCAGCAGCCAAGCGGAGTACAATGAGCAGTTCTTC.

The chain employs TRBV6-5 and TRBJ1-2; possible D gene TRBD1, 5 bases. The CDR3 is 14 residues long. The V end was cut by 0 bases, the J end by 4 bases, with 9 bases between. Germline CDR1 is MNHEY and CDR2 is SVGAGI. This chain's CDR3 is CASSYSGQLYGYTF. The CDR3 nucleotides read TGTGCCAGCAGTTACTCTGGACAACTCTATGGCTACACCTTC.

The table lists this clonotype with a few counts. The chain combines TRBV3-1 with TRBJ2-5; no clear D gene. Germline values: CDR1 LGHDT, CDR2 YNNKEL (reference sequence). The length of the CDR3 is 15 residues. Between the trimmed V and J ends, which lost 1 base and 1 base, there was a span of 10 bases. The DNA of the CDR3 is TGTGCCAGCAGCCAAGTTCAAGCCTTCCAAGAGACCCAGTACTTC. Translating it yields CASSQVQAFQETQYF.

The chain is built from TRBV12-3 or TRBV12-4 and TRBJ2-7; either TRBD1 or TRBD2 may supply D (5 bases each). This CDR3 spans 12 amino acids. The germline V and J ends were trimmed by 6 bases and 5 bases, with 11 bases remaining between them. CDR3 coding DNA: TGTGCCAGCAGCCCTCGGGGACACGAGCAGTACTTC. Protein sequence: CASSPRGHEQYF.

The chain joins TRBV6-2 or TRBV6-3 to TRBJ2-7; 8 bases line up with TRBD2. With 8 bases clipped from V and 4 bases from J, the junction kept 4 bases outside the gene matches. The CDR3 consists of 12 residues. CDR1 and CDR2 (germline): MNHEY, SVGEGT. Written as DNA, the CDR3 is TGTGCCAGCCAGGCGGGGGGATACGAGCAGTACTTC. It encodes CASQAGGYEQYF.

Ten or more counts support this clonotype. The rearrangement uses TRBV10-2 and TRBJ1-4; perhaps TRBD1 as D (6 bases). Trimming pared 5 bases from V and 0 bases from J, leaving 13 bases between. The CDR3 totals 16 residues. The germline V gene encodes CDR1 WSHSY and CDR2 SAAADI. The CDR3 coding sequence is TGCGCCAGCAGTCCGGGGGGGCGGGCAACTAATGAAAAACTGTTTTTT. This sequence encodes CASSPGGRATNEKLFF.

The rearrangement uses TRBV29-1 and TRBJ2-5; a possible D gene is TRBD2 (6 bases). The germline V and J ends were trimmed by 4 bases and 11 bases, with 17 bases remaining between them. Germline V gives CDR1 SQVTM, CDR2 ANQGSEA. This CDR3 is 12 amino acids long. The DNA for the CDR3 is TGCAGCGTTGCTGGGGGGTACAATGAGCAGTACTTC. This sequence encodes CSVAGGYNEQYF.

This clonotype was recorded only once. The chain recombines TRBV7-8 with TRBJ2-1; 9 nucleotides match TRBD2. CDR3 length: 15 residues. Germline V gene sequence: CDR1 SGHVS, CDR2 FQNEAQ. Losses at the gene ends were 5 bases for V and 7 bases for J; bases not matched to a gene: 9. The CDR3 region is CASSHQRGVINEQFF. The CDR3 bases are TGTGCCAGCAGCCACCAGCGGGGGGTTATAAATGAGCAGTTCTTC.

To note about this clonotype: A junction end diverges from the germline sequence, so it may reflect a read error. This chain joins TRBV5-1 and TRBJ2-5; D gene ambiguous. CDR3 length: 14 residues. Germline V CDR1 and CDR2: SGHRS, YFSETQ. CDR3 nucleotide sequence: TGCGTCAGCAGCCCAGGTAGTAGGGCGAAGACCCAGTACTTC. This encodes CVSSPGSRAKTQYF.

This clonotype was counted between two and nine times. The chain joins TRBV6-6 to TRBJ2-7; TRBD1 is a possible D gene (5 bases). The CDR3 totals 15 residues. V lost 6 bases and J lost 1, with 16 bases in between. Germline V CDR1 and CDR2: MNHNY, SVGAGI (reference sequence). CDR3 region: CASSDRLATSYEQYF. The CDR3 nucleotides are TGTGCCAGCAGCGACAGACTGGCTACATCCTACGAGCAGTACTTC.

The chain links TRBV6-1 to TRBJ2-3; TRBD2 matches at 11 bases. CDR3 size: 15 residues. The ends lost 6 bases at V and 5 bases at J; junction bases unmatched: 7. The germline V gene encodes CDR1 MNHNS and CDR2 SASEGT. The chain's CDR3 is CASRGSGGAVDTQYF. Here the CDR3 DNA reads TGTGCCAGCAGAGGTAGCGGGGGGGCCGTAGATACGCAGTATTTT.

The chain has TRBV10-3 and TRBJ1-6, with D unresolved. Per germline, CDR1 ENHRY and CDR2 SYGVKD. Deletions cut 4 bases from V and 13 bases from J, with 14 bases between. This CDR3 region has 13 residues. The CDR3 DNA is TGTGCCATCAGTGCGTCGTCCCCTTCGCCCCTCCACTTT. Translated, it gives CAISASSPSPLHF.

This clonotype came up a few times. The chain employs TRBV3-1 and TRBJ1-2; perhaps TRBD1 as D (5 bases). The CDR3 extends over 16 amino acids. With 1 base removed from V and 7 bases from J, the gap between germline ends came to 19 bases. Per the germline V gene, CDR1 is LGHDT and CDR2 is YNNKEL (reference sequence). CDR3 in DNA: TGTGCCAGCAGCCAAGGGCAGGGCGCTATTTCAGGTGGCTACACCTTC. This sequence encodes CASSQGQGAISGGYTF. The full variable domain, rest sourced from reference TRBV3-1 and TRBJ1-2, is DTAVSQTPKYLVTQMGNDKSIKCEQNLGHDTMYWYKQDSKKFLKIMFSYNNKELIINETVPNRFSPKSPDKAHLNLHINSLELGDSAVYFCASSQGQGAISGGYTFGSGTRLTVV.

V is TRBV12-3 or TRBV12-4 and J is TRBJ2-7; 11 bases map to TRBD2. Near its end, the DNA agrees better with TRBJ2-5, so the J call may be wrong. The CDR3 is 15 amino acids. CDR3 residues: CASRLSGGAGETQYF. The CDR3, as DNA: TGTGCCAGCAGACTTAGCGGGGGGGCCGGAGAGACCCAGTACTTC.